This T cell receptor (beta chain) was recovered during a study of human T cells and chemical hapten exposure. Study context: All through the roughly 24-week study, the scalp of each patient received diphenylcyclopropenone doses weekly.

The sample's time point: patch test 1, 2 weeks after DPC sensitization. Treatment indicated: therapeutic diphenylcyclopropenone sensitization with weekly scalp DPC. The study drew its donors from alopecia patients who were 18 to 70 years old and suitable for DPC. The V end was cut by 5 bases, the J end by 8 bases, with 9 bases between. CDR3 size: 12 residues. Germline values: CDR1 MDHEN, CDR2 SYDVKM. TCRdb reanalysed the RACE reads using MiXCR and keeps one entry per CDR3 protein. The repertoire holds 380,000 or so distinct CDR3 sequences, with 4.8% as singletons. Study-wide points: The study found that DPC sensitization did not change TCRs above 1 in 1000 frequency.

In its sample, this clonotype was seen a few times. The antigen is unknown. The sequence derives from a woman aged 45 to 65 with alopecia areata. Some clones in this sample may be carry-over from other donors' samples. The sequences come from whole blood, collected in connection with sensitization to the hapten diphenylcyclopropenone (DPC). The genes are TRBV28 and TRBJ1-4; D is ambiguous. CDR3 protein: CASSILQEKLFF. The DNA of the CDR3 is TGTGCCAGCAGTATCCTACAGGAAAAACTGTTTTTT. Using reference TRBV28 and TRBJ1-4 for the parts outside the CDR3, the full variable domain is DVKVTQSSRYLVKRTGEKVFLECVQDMDHENMFWYRQDPGLGLRLIYFSYDVKMKEKGDIPEGYSVSREKKERFSLILESASTNQTSMYLCASSILQEKLFFGSGTQLSVL.